The 25 T cell receptor beta chains given below trace back to one sample, sequenced in a study of shared clonotypes between healthy human individuals (TCRdb year 2020). The protocol used for the library was the immunoSEQ multiplex PCR assay. In TCRdb, the immuneACCESS table is reduced to in-frame sequences with V and J assigned. These tables do not hold every clone; where another copy was compared, an unresolved V gene accounts for under half, and the others remain unexplained. Counted in this sample were just under 350,000 clones; roughly 80% of them appeared once. Together, the top ten hold about 10% of the sample. The sequenced sample consisted of memory CD4+ T cells sorted from blood. Read against the paper, the sample's cell subset or site label means: CD45RA-negative fraction. All receptors come from a man aged 30 to 39 in good health.

The chain employs TRBV23-1 and TRBJ2-1, with a weak D call TRBD2 (7 bases). TRBV23-1 falls under the ORF class, with uncertain function. V gave up 6 bases and J gave up 3 bases, with 21 bases separating them. The CDR3 extends over 17 amino acids. The DNA for the CDR3 is TGCGCCAGCAGATCGTCCTGGAGGGGGGGGATCTACAATGAGCAGTTCTTC. It yields the protein CASRSSWRGGIYNEQFF.

This clone was seen once. Within the sample, other DNA sequences also encode this same CDR3. The rearrangement uses TRBV7-3 and TRBJ2-3; D remains ambiguous. CDR1 is SGHTA, CDR2 FQGTGA, per germline. V was pared by 2 bases and J by 2 bases, with 5 bases between. The CDR3 runs to 13 residues. The CDR3, as DNA: TGTGCCAGCAGCTTACGTCCCACAGATACGCAGTATTTT. Protein product: CASSLRPTDTQYF. Full variable domain (rest looked up from reference TRBV7-3 and TRBJ2-3): GAGVSQTPSNKVTEKGKYVELRCDPISGHTALYWYRQSLGQGPEFLIYFQGTGAADDSGLPNDRFFAVRPEGSVSTLKIQRTERGDSAVYLCASSLRPTDTQYFGPGTRLTVL.

This rearrangement joins TRBV18 to TRBJ1-1; 7 bases align to TRBD1. Germline loops: CDR1 KGHSH, CDR2 LQKENI. The V gene end was trimmed by 5 bases and the J gene end by 3 bases; junction bases not matched to a gene: 9. The CDR3 covers 15 residues. The CDR3 nucleotides are TGTGCCAGCTCATCGACAGGGCGAGGGTACACTGAAGCTTTCTTT. Translation: CASSSTGRGYTEAFF.

The chain employs TRBV5-3 and TRBJ1-5, with 10 bases matching TRBD1. TRBV5-3 is annotated as an ORF whose role is uncertain. V was clipped by 4 bases and J by 2 bases; unmatched bases: 3. This CDR3 has 15 amino acids. The CDR3 here is CARSMDRGCNQPQHF. In DNA form, the CDR3 reads TGTGCCAGAAGCATGGACAGGGGGTGCAATCAGCCCCAGCATTTT.

The chain couples TRBV5-4 to TRBJ2-5; tentative D call: TRBD2 (6 bases). The CDR3 is 15 amino acids. Germline V gene data show CDR1 as SGHNT and CDR2 as YYREEE (reference sequence). Deletions cut 3 bases from V and 1 base from J, with 13 bases between. For the CDR3, the DNA is TGTGCCAGCAGCTCCCCTAGCGAGCTCCAAGAGACCCAGTACTTC. It translates to CASSSPSELQETQYF.

V and J are TRBV4-1 and TRBJ2-7, with D uncertain. This CDR3 region has 12 residues. V dropped 1 base and J dropped 7 bases, with 8 bases sitting between them. Germline CDR1 reads MGHRA; CDR2 reads YSYEKL. The chain's CDR3 is CASSQAPGEQYF. CDR3 sequence (DNA): TGCGCCAGCAGCCAAGCTCCAGGAGAGCAGTACTTC.

J is TRBJ2-1 and V is TRBV10-3; 8 bases map to TRBD1. CDR1 and CDR2 (germline): ENHRY, SYGVKD. With 7 bases clipped from V and 7 bases from J, the junction kept 9 bases outside the gene matches. The CDR3 length is 14 residues. The CDR3 DNA reads TGTGCCATCACTCCCTCAGGGGGCCGAAATGAGCAGTTCTTC. Protein sequence: CAITPSGGRNEQFF.

The V call is TRBV11-1, the J call TRBJ2-5; D gene unclear. Germline V gene lookup returns CDR1 SGHAT and CDR2 FQDESV (reference sequence). V lost 0 bases, J lost 6 bases, and 5 bases lay in between. The length of the CDR3 is 12 residues. The CDR3 DNA sequence: TGTGCCAGCAGCTTAGCCAGAAAGACCCAGTACTTC. This gives the protein CASSLARKTQYF.

The V and J genes are TRBV11-2 and TRBJ2-7; 9 bases agree with TRBD1. After removal of 3 bases from V and 4 bases from J, the junction contained 7 bases not matched to a gene. The CDR3 consists of 15 residues. Germline-derived CDR1 and CDR2 are SGHAT and FQNNGV. CDR3 coding DNA: TGTGCCAGCAGCTTGGGGACAGGGTTTGAGTACGAGCAGTACTTC. This sequence encodes CASSLGTGFEYEQYF.

The CDR3 DNA follows: TGTGCCAGCAGCCAAGGGGGGGGCAGTTTGCGCACAGATACGCAGTATTTT. It yields the protein CASSQGGGSLRTDTQYF. The chain is built from TRBV7-2 and TRBJ2-3; D possibly corresponds to TRBD2 (7 bases). Deletions cut 5 bases from V and 1 base from J, with 19 bases between. The CDR3 has 17 residues. The germline V gene encodes CDR1 SGHTA and CDR2 FQGNSA.

The chain is built from TRBV5-5 and TRBJ2-7; D is unresolved. V was cut by 3 bases and J by 7 bases, with 8 bases left in between. Germline CDR1 is SGHKS and CDR2 is YYEKEE (reference sequence). The CDR3 extends over 11 amino acids. The CDR3 DNA follows: TGTGCCAGCAGCTGGGATTGGGAGCAGTACTTC. Its protein product is CASSWDWEQYF.

The DNA for the CDR3 is TGTGCCAGCAGCTTAGCGGCGATCGAAGTGGGGACCCAGTACTTC. Translated, it gives CASSLAAIEVGTQYF. The chain uses TRBV7-2 and TRBJ2-5; no clear D. V was cut by 0 bases and J by 7 bases, with 15 bases left in between. The CDR3 runs 15 residues. Germline CDR1 SGHTA, CDR2 FQGNSA.

This clone was seen just once. V is TRBV28 and J is TRBJ1-5, with TRBD1 identical over 8 bases. Germline CDR1 MDHEN, CDR2 SYDVKM. The CDR3 runs to 16 residues. The V and J ends lost 1 base and 7 bases, in that order; junction bases with no gene match: 9. The CDR3 is CASSLYGRGQQQPQHF. As DNA, the CDR3 is TGTGCCAGCAGTTTATATGGCAGGGGGCAACAGCAGCCCCAGCATTTT.

This clone was seen just once. The V gene is TRBV11-2, the J gene TRBJ1-4, with 12 bases matching TRBD1. CDR3 length: 17 residues. Looked up from germline, CDR1 is SGHAT and CDR2 is FQNNGV. After removal of 1 base from V and 5 bases from J, the junction contained 5 bases not matched to a gene. The CDR3 DNA is TGTGCCAGCAGCTTAGGAGGGACAGGGGGCGCAAATGAAAAACTGTTTTTT. Translation gives CASSLGGTGGANEKLFF.

V gene TRBV6-1 combines with J gene TRBJ1-1; D may be TRBD1 (6 bases). The V end was cut by 4 bases, the J end by 0 bases, with 15 bases between. Germline CDR1 reads MNHNS; CDR2 reads SASEGT. The CDR3 sequence is 16 residues long. The CDR3 DNA reads as TGTGCCAGCAGTGGGAGTGGACAGAAAATGAACACTGAAGCTTTCTTT. Its translation: CASSGSGQKMNTEAFF.

This clone was seen only a few times. V and J are TRBV25-1 and TRBJ2-1; TRBD2 matches 7 bases. Germline V gene sequence: CDR1 MGHDK, CDR2 SYGVNS. The CDR3 has 16 amino acids. Unmatched junction bases numbered 7, after V lost 3 bases and J lost 2 bases. The CDR3 nucleotides are TGTGCCAGCAGTGATTCCGGGCGGGAGCCCTACAATGAGCAGTTCTTC. Encoded protein: CASSDSGREPYNEQFF.

Only a few counts were recorded for this clone. This sequence joins TRBV19 and TRBJ2-5; TRBD1 or TRBD2 may be the D gene (5 bases each). Germline V gene data show CDR1 as LNHDA and CDR2 as SQIVND (reference sequence). The V end was cut by 4 bases, the J end by 5 bases, with 14 bases between. This CDR3 spans 14 amino acids. The CDR3 sequence: CASSSLGRRETQYF. The CDR3 DNA follows: TGTGCCAGTAGTAGCTTGGGACGTCGGGAGACCCAGTACTTC.

The chain carries TRBV5-1 and TRBJ1-6, with D unclear. This CDR3 region has 15 residues. Trimming took 0 bases from V and 9 from J, leaving 13 bases between them. Germline V gene sequence: CDR1 SGHRS, CDR2 YFSETQ. The chain's CDR3 is CASSLEGRTSSPLHF. The CDR3 region has the DNA TGCGCCAGCAGCTTGGAGGGCAGGACTAGTTCACCCCTCCACTTT.

The chain recombines TRBV18 with TRBJ1-4; no firm D call. Germline values: CDR1 KGHSH, CDR2 LQKENI. The CDR3 sequence is 16 residues long. V was pared by 2 bases and J by 3 bases, with 13 bases between. The CDR3 sequence: CASSPFSGISNEKLFF. The CDR3 nucleotides read TGTGCCAGCTCACCATTTTCGGGCATATCTAATGAAAAACTGTTTTTT.

J is TRBJ2-1 and V is TRBV14; 10 nucleotides agree with TRBD2. Looked up from germline, CDR1 is SGHDN and CDR2 is FVKESK. The CDR3 runs 15 residues. Trimming took 5 bases from V and 3 from J; bases not matched to a gene: 4. The CDR3 DNA follows: TGTGCCAGCAGCTACGGACTAGCGGTCTACAATGAGCAGTTCTTC. Encoded protein: CASSYGLAVYNEQFF.

The chain uses TRBV28 and TRBJ1-5; D gene ambiguous. The germline gives CDR1 MDHEN, CDR2 SYDVKM. The V and J ends lost 1 base and 3 bases respectively, with 4 bases between them. The CDR3 has 13 amino acids. CDR3 DNA: TGTGCCAGCAGTTTATATGTCAATCAGCCCCAGCATTTT. It translates to CASSLYVNQPQHF.

The gene calls are TRBV18 and TRBJ2-5; 8 positions agree with TRBD2. This CDR3 contains 16 residues. The germline gives CDR1 KGHSH, CDR2 LQKENI. Trimming removed 2 bases from V and 4 bases from J; junction bases left unmatched: 9. The CDR3 reads CASSPSGRGGRETQYF. The CDR3, as DNA: TGTGCCAGCTCACCAAGCGGGAGAGGGGGAAGAGAGACCCAGTACTTC.

The J gene is TRBJ1-2, the V gene TRBV2; D perhaps matches TRBD1 (6 bases). Germline values: CDR1 SNHLY, CDR2 FYNNEI. The CDR3 has 12 residues. The V gene lost 8 bases and the J gene lost 8 bases, with 15 bases spanning the gap. CDR3 bases: TGTGCCAGCGGGGCAGGGGAGAGAGGCTACACCTTC. Protein: CASGAGERGYTF.

This clone was seen a handful of times. V usage is TRBV28 and J usage is TRBJ1-5, with 7 positions matching TRBD1. The CDR3 runs 14 residues. Germline values: CDR1 MDHEN, CDR2 SYDVKM. V was pared by 7 bases and J by 6 bases, with 9 bases of the junction left unmatched. DNA for the CDR3: TGTGCCAGCAAATCCCCAGGGGGACCTCAGCCCCAGCATTTT. Protein sequence: CASKSPGGPQPQHF.

DNA of the CDR3: TGTGCCAGCAGTTACTCGGGACAGGGTATGCAGCCCCAGCATTTT. Encoded protein: CASSYSGQGMQPQHF. This sequence joins TRBV6-6 and TRBJ1-5; 9 bases align to TRBD1. V was pared by 0 bases and J by 7 bases, with 4 bases of the junction left unmatched. Germline V gives CDR1 MNHNY, CDR2 SVGAGI (reference sequence). The CDR3 has 15 residues.